The clone carrying this T cell receptor beta chain appeared a single time. The sample originates from a study of blood T cell repertoires in COVID-19. Study context: Acute and convalescent COVID-19 samples came from the United States, Italy and Spain.

V dropped 1 base and J dropped 8 bases, with 8 bases sitting between them. Germline assignment: CDR1 LGHDT and CDR2 YNNKEL (reference sequence). This CDR3 is built from 12 residues. Using immunoSEQ multiplex PCR, the repertoire was profiled, and TCRdb retains in-frame clones only, with some absent. The profile covers about 100,000 clones, with over 90% appearing a single time and over 1.5% taken by the ten largest. The sample comprised peripheral blood. This chain uses TRBV3-1 (or the pseudogene TRBV3-2) with TRBJ1-1; D remains unclear. The receptor's source is a man aged 60-69 years with acute or convalescent COVID-19. CDR3 residues: CASSQVRGEAFF. The CDR3 DNA reads TGTGCCAGCAGCCAAGTTAGAGGGGAAGCTTTCTTT.